This T cell receptor (beta chain) is drawn from a study of regulatory dendritic cells for organ transplantation. Study conclusions and caveats: Naive CD4+ and CD8+ repertoires were highly diverse; memory CD8+ was most oligoclonal.

Turning to this clone: The antigen remains unidentified.

TCRdb keeps only in-frame clones here, not all; method: immunoSEQ multiplex PCR. The sample records 30,000 to 35,000 clones, less than 90% being singletons. Sequenced input: naive CD4+ T cells from blood. The subset is: CD45RA+ naive T cells. The TCR was taken from a human donor in good health.

The CDR3: CASLPFGTGDSFGYTF. CDR3 sequence (DNA): TGTGCCAGCTTACCCTTCGGGACAGGGGACAGTTTTGGCTACACCTTC. V is TRBV2 and J is TRBJ1-2; TRBD1 agrees at 10 bases. Germline-derived CDR1 and CDR2 are SNHLY and FYNNEI. V was pared by 8 bases and J by 7 bases, with 16 bases of the junction left unmatched. The CDR3 is 16 residues long.